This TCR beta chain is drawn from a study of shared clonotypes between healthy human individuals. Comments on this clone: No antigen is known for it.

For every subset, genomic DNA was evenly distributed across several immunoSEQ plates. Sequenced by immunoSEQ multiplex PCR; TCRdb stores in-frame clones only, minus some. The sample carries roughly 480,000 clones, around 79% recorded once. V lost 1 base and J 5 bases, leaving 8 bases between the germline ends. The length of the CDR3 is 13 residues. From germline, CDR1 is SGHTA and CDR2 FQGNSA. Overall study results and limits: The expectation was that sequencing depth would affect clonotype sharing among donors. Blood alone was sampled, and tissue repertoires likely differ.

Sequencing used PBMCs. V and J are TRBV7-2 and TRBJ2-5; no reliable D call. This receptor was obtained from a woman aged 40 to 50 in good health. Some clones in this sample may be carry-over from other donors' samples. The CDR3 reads CASSLVGAETQYF. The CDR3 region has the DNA TGTGCCAGCAGCTTAGTTGGCGCGGAGACCCAGTACTTC.